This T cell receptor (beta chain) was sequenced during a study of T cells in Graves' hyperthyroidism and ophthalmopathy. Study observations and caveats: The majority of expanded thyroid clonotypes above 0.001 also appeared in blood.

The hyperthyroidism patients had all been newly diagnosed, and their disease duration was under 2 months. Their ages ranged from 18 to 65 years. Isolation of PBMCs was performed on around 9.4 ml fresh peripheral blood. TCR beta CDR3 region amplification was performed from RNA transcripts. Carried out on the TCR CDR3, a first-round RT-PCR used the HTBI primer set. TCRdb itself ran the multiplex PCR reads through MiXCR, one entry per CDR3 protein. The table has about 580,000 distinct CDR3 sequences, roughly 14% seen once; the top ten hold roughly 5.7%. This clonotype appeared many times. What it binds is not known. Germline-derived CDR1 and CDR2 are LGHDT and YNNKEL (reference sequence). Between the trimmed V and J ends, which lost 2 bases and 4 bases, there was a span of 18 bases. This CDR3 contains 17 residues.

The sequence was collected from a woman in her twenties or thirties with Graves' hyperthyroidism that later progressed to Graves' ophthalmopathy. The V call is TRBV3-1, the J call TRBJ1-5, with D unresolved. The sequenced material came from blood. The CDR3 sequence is CASSQTYRAGSNQPQHF. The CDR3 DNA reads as TGTGCCAGCAGCCAAACCTACCGGGCCGGATCGAATCAGCCCCAGCATTTT.